Listed below are T cell receptor beta chains from one sample, sequenced in a study of blood T cell repertoires in COVID-19. Produced via immunoSEQ multiplex PCR; TCRdb's table is partial and in-frame only. The data contain 180,000 or so clones, about 86% of them seen just once; the ten biggest clones take up roughly 3%. Source material: peripheral blood. Every receptor here comes from a human donor with acute or convalescent COVID-19. The donor label of this sample is uncertain. Each CDR3 is given with its conserved first and last residue. A D gene is named only where the DNA matches it firmly. Size is stated for part of the rows, as once, few or many counts, or as a class when the clone is expanded.

d_gene: NA; abundance: once; j_gene: TRBJ1-1; v_gene: TRBV3-1/TRBV3-2; CDR3aa: CASSQERRGRGTEAFF; CDR3nt: TGTGCCAGCAGCCAGGAACGGCGGGGTCGCGGGACTGAAGCTTTCTTT
d_gene: NA; abundance: NA; j_gene: TRBJ1-2; v_gene: TRBV30; CDR3aa: CARNREGKGPGYTF; CDR3nt: TGTGCCAGGAATAGGGAGGGGAAGGGGCCTGGCTACACCTTC
d_gene: NA; abundance: NA; j_gene: TRBJ2-5; v_gene: TRBV18; CDR3aa: CASSPPRRGGEGFGTQYF; CDR3nt: TGTGCCAGCTCACCACCCAGACGGGGAGGAGAGGGGTTTGGGACCCAGTACTTC
d_gene: TRBD1; abundance: NA; j_gene: TRBJ2-6; v_gene: TRBV5-8; CDR3aa: CASRTGQGGPPGANVLTF; CDR3nt: TGTGCCAGCAGGACCGGACAGGGGGGCCCCCCTGGGGCCAACGTCCTGACTTTC
d_gene: TRBD2; abundance: NA; j_gene: TRBJ2-5; v_gene: TRBV2; CDR3aa: CASSTGTSGGKTQYF; CDR3nt: TGTGCCAGCAGCACCGGGACTAGCGGGGGAAAGACCCAGTACTTC
d_gene: NA; abundance: NA; j_gene: TRBJ1-1; v_gene: TRBV12-3/TRBV12-4; CDR3aa: CASSLIATEAFF; CDR3nt: TGTGCCAGCAGTTTGATCGCGACTGAAGCTTTCTTT
d_gene: TRBD1; abundance: NA; j_gene: TRBJ1-2; v_gene: TRBV12-3/TRBV12-4; CDR3aa: CALRGRGDGYTF; CDR3nt: TGTGCCCTCAGGGGGCGCGGGGATGGCTACACCTTC
d_gene: NA; abundance: NA; j_gene: TRBJ2-2; v_gene: TRBV5-1; CDR3aa: CASSTGAGGATGELFF; CDR3nt: TGCGCCAGCAGCACGGGAGCCGGGGGAGCCACCGGGGAGCTGTTTTTT
d_gene: TRBD2; abundance: NA; j_gene: TRBJ2-1; v_gene: TRBV28; CDR3aa: CATLAGTNEQFF; CDR3nt: TGTGCCACACTAGCGGGAACCAATGAGCAGTTCTTC
d_gene: TRBD2; abundance: NA; j_gene: TRBJ2-3; v_gene: TRBV3-1/TRBV3-2; CDR3aa: CASSSGTRGTDTQYF; CDR3nt: TGTGCCAGCAGCTCCGGGACTAGGGGCACAGATACGCAGTATTTT
d_gene: TRBD2; abundance: NA; j_gene: TRBJ2-2; v_gene: TRBV27; CDR3aa: CASRSSGSSYTGELFF; CDR3nt: TGTGCCAGCAGGTCTAGCGGGAGTAGTTACACCGGGGAGCTGTTTTTT
d_gene: TRBD1; abundance: few; j_gene: TRBJ2-1; v_gene: TRBV2; CDR3aa: CASSAPSTGTGSYNEQFF; CDR3nt: TGTGCCAGCAGTGCACCCTCAACCGGGACAGGGTCCTACAATGAGCAGTTCTTC
d_gene: NA; abundance: NA; j_gene: TRBJ1-4; v_gene: TRBV7-9; CDR3aa: CASSLARGDLFF; CDR3nt: TGTGCCAGCAGCTTAGCGCGCGGGGACCTGTTTTTT
d_gene: TRBD2; abundance: NA; j_gene: TRBJ2-1; v_gene: TRBV18; CDR3aa: CASSPGLAGGGNEQFF; CDR3nt: TGTGCCAGCTCACCCGGACTAGCGGGAGGAGGCAATGAGCAGTTCTTC
d_gene: TRBD1; abundance: NA; j_gene: TRBJ1-3; v_gene: TRBV5-1; CDR3aa: CASSPGQGRNTIYF; CDR3nt: TGCGCCAGCAGCCCTGGACAGGGGAGAAACACCATATATTTT
d_gene: NA; abundance: NA; j_gene: TRBJ2-2; v_gene: TRBV3-1/TRBV3-2; CDR3aa: CASSPPGTRNTGELFF; CDR3nt: TGTGCCAGCAGCCCCCCCGGGACTCGTAACACCGGGGAGCTGTTTTTT
d_gene: NA; abundance: NA; j_gene: TRBJ1-1; v_gene: TRBV19; CDR3aa: CASRGYREGTEAFF; CDR3nt: TGTGCCAGCCGAGGTTACAGGGAGGGGACTGAAGCTTTCTTT
d_gene: TRBD1; abundance: few; j_gene: TRBJ2-1; v_gene: TRBV29-1; CDR3aa: CSVGGTGTYNEQFF; CDR3nt: TGCAGCGTTGGGGGGACAGGGACCTACAATGAGCAGTTCTTC
d_gene: TRBD1; abundance: few; j_gene: TRBJ1-2; v_gene: TRBV9; CDR3aa: CASTRTGDGYTF; CDR3nt: TGTGCCAGCACCAGGACAGGAGATGGCTACACCTTC
d_gene: TRBD1; abundance: NA; j_gene: TRBJ2-7; v_gene: TRBV30; CDR3aa: CAWSVPKGTGTGSYEQYF; CDR3nt: TGTGCCTGGAGTGTACCGAAGGGGACCGGGACAGGGTCATACGAGCAGTACTTC
d_gene: TRBD1; abundance: NA; j_gene: TRBJ1-2; v_gene: TRBV5-1; CDR3aa: CASSSGTATNYGYTF; CDR3nt: TGCGCCAGCAGCTCGGGGACAGCTACTAACTATGGCTACACCTTC
d_gene: NA; abundance: NA; j_gene: TRBJ1-4; v_gene: TRBV30; CDR3aa: CAWGTAASGPNEKLFF; CDR3nt: TGTGCCTGGGGGACTGCTGCATCGGGTCCTAATGAAAAACTGTTTTTT
d_gene: TRBD1; abundance: NA; j_gene: TRBJ1-2; v_gene: TRBV11-2; CDR3aa: CASSYIGDREYYGYTF; CDR3nt: TGTGCCAGCAGCTATATAGGGGACAGGGAATACTATGGCTACACCTTC
d_gene: NA; abundance: NA; j_gene: TRBJ1-4; v_gene: TRBV5-5; CDR3aa: CASSERSLGVEKLFF; CDR3nt: TGTGCCAGCAGCGAAAGGAGTTTAGGGGTCGAAAAACTGTTTTTT
d_gene: TRBD1; abundance: NA; j_gene: TRBJ2-1; v_gene: TRBV29-1; CDR3aa: CSVVGGTGGYNEQFF; CDR3nt: TGCAGCGTTGTAGGGGGGACAGGGGGTTACAATGAGCAGTTCTTC
d_gene: NA; abundance: few; j_gene: TRBJ2-1; v_gene: TRBV29-1; CDR3aa: CSAGLYNEQFF; CDR3nt: TGCAGCGCCGGACTGTACAATGAGCAGTTCTTC
d_gene: TRBD2; abundance: NA; j_gene: TRBJ2-7; v_gene: TRBV7-8; CDR3aa: CASRPGTSVYSYEQYF; CDR3nt: TGTGCCAGCAGACCTGGGACTAGCGTGTACTCCTACGAGCAGTACTTC
d_gene: NA; abundance: once; j_gene: TRBJ2-3; v_gene: TRBV7-3; CDR3aa: CASSGGHTDTQYF; CDR3nt: TGTGCCAGCAGCGGTGGCCACACAGATACGCAGTATTTT
d_gene: NA; abundance: NA; j_gene: TRBJ1-1; v_gene: TRBV19; CDR3aa: CASSIGGQFYGHTEAFF; CDR3nt: TGTGCCAGTAGTATAGGGGGGCAATTTTATGGGCACACTGAAGCTTTCTTT
d_gene: TRBD1; abundance: NA; j_gene: TRBJ1-5; v_gene: TRBV2; CDR3aa: CASTSSGTGGLGQPQHF; CDR3nt: TGTGCCAGCACCTCTAGTGGGACAGGGGGCCTCGGTCAGCCCCAGCATTTT
d_gene: NA; abundance: NA; j_gene: TRBJ2-5; v_gene: TRBV5-4; CDR3aa: CASSPRGGSETQYF; CDR3nt: TGTGCCAGCAGCCCTAGGGGGGGGTCAGAGACCCAGTACTTC
d_gene: TRBD1; abundance: once; j_gene: TRBJ1-5; v_gene: TRBV4-1; CDR3aa: CASSQDSGGMDQPQHF; CDR3nt: TGCGCCAGCAGCCAAGATTCAGGGGGGATGGATCAGCCCCAGCATTTT
d_gene: NA; abundance: NA; j_gene: TRBJ1-1; v_gene: TRBV13; CDR3aa: CASSLRTLGGLNTEAFF; CDR3nt: TGTGCCAGCAGCTTAAGGACTCTCGGGGGACTGAACACTGAAGCTTTCTTT
d_gene: TRBD2; abundance: NA; j_gene: TRBJ2-3; v_gene: TRBV29-1; CDR3aa: CSVEGVWLAGTDTQYF; CDR3nt: TGCAGCGTTGAAGGGGTCTGGCTAGCGGGGACAGATACGCAGTATTTT
d_gene: NA; abundance: NA; j_gene: TRBJ2-4; v_gene: TRBV21-1; CDR3aa: CASSARLTRDF; CDR3nt: TGTGCCAGCAGCGCCAGACTAACCCGGGACTTC
d_gene: TRBD1; abundance: NA; j_gene: TRBJ1-5; v_gene: TRBV3-1/TRBV3-2; CDR3aa: CASSQGDSPSNQPQHF; CDR3nt: TGTGCCAGCAGCCAGGGGGACAGTCCAAGCAATCAGCCCCAGCATTTT
d_gene: NA; abundance: NA; j_gene: TRBJ2-3; v_gene: TRBV7-2; CDR3aa: CASTHSSTDTQYF; CDR3nt: TGTGCCAGCACCCACTCTAGCACAGATACGCAGTATTTT
d_gene: TRBD1; abundance: NA; j_gene: TRBJ1-6; v_gene: TRBV7-3; CDR3aa: CASSLTGGQGRRNSPLHF; CDR3nt: TGTGCCAGCAGCTTAACAGGCGGACAGGGAAGGAGAAATTCACCCCTCCACTTT
d_gene: NA; abundance: NA; j_gene: TRBJ2-2; v_gene: TRBV16; CDR3aa: CASTSRGGPIGELFF; CDR3nt: TGTGCCAGCACTTCCCGCGGAGGGCCAATCGGGGAGCTGTTTTTT
d_gene: NA; abundance: once; j_gene: TRBJ2-2; v_gene: TRBV2; CDR3aa: CASGKRGTGELFF; CDR3nt: TGTGCCAGCGGAAAAAGGGGCACCGGGGAGCTGTTTTTT